This TCR beta chain was obtained from a study of shared clonotypes between healthy human individuals. Participating donors were healthy, HIV-negative adults free of recent acute infections or vaccinations. It was into CD45RA+ naive and CD45RA-negative memory subsets that the CD4+ cells were split. In the case of this clone: The same CDR3 arises from other DNA sequences in this sample as well.

Deep-level assay runs were performed. Replicate PCRs from sorted subsets contained around 200 ng DNA, which is some 32,000 T cell genomes. The repertoire was sequenced with immunoSEQ multiplex PCR; TCRdb's copy has only in-frame clones and lacks some. The sample lists over a million clones, roughly 96% occurring once. The CDR3 totals 13 residues. The V gene's germline CDR1 is KGHSH and CDR2 LQKENI. The ends lost 3 bases at V and 3 bases at J; junction bases unmatched: 2. J is TRBJ2-7 and V is TRBV18, with TRBD1 matching 7 bases. This clonotype originated in a man under 40 in good health. The sample comprised naive CD4+ T cells sorted from blood. Sample subset: CD45RA+ positively selected. The CDR3 loop reads CASSPRTGYEQYF. The CDR3 region has the DNA TGTGCCAGCTCACCTCGGACAGGCTACGAGCAGTACTTC. Variable domain in full (rest from reference TRBV18 and TRBJ2-7): NAGVMQNPRHLVRRRGQEARLRCSPMKGHSHVYWYRQLPEEGLKFMVYLQKENIIDESGMPKERFSAEFPKEGPSILRIQQVVRGDSAAYFCASSPRTGYEQYFGPGTRLTVT.